A selection of T cell receptor beta chains follows, all from one sample in a study of ipilimumab plus nivolumab after autologous stem cell transplantation. Sequencing was performed with immunoSEQ multiplex PCR; in TCRdb, only in-frame clones are kept and a portion is missing. Of some 46,000 clones listed, approximately 91% are singletons. The source was PBMCs, collected in a trial of ipilimumab plus nivolumab as post-transplant consolidation. Every receptor here comes from a male donor with multiple myeloma. Both conserved end residues are part of each CDR3. The D gene is left open where the match is weak. The listing skips clone size in some rows; elsewhere it reads once, few, many or a size class.

-	-	TRBV30	TRBJ2-1	TGTGCCTGGAGTGTAAGCGGTTACAATGAGCAGTTCTTC	CAWSVSGYNEQFF
-	-	TRBV7-3	TRBJ2-3	TGTGCCAGCAGCTCTAAGTCTGTCGGAGATACGCAGTATTTT	CASSSKSVGDTQYF
-	-	TRBV5-8	TRBJ2-7	TGTGCCAGCCCTTCGGGCAGTGTCTACGAGCAGTACTTC	CASPSGSVYEQYF
-	-	TRBV6-5	TRBJ1-2	TGTGCCAGCAGAAAGAATCTTCTTAACTATGGCTACACCTTC	CASRKNLLNYGYTF
TRBD1	-	TRBV6-5	TRBJ1-2	TGTGCCAGCAGTTACTCGGGGACAGCCTATGGCTACACCTTC	CASSYSGTAYGYTF
-	few	TRBV5-1	TRBJ1-4	TGCGCCAGCAGCGCCTGGGTTGCTGAAAAACTGTTTTTT	CASSAWVAEKLFF
-	-	TRBV6-6	TRBJ2-7	TGTGCCAGCAGTTTGGAAGGGTCCTACGAGCAGTACTTC	CASSLEGSYEQYF
-	-	TRBV5-1	TRBJ2-2	TGCGCCAGCAGCTTGCTTCCGAGGACCGGGGAGCTGTTTTTT	CASSLLPRTGELFF
-	-	TRBV19	TRBJ1-2	TGTGCCAGTAGTACTCTCAGAGGCTATGGCTACACCTTC	CASSTLRGYGYTF
TRBD1	few	TRBV7-6	TRBJ2-7	TGTGCCAGCAGCTTAGGGTCGGCAGGGGGCTATAACTACGAGCAGTACTTC	CASSLGSAGGYNYEQYF
-	-	TRBV28	TRBJ1-4	TGTGCCAGCGGAGGGCCGGGTGGGGGCGGCGAAAAACTGTTTTTT	CASGGPGGGGEKLFF
-	once	TRBV5-1	TRBJ1-2	TGCGCCAGCAGCCCAGACAGACCCGGCTACACCTTC	CASSPDRPGYTF
-	-	TRBV7-2	TRBJ2-7	TGTGCCAGCAGCTTATGGGGAGCCGGATCCGAGCAGTACTTC	CASSLWGAGSEQYF
TRBD1	-	TRBV5-6	TRBJ1-1	TGTGCCAGCAGCCCCACGGCAGGGGGCTGGGCTTTCTTT	CASSPTAGGWAFF
-	-	TRBV15	TRBJ2-1	TGTGCCACCAGCAGTATGACAGACAATGAGCAGTTCTTC	CATSSMTDNEQFF
-	-	TRBV25-1	TRBJ1-4	TGTGCCAGCGGTCAGACAGCCATAAATGAAAAACTGTTTTTT	CASGQTAINEKLFF
-	-	TRBV28	TRBJ1-5	TGTGCCAGCAGTTACGTTTCAGGGTATCAGCCCCAGCATTTT	CASSYVSGYQPQHF